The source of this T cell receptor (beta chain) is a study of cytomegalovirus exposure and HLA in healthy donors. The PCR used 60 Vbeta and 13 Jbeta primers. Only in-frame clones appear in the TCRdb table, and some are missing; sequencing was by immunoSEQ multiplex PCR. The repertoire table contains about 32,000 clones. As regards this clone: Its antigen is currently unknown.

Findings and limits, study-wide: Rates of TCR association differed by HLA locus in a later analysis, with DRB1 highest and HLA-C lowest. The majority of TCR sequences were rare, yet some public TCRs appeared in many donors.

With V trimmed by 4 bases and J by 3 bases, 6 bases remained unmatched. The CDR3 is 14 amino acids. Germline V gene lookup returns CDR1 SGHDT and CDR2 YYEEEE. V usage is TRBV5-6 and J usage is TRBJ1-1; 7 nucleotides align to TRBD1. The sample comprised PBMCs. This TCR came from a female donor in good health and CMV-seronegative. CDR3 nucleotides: TGTGCCAGCAGCGCCTGGGACAGATACACTGAAGCTTTCTTT. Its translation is CASSAWDRYTEAFF.